A single sample is the source of the 22 T cell receptor beta chains below, sequenced in a study of sequential checkpoint blockade in melanoma. The treatment denotes: randomized to nivolumab then ipilimumab (arm A) or the reverse (arm B). The protocol was immunoSEQ multiplex PCR, while the TCRdb copy is restricted to in-frame clones and leaves out a portion. The table lists around 18,000 clones, around four fifths of them singletons. Material: CD8+ T cells sorted from blood (inferred from file names), obtained from a patient given nivolumab and ipilimumab in sequence. The receptors derive from a human donor with melanoma.

This clone has a single count. The V gene is TRBV4-3, the J gene TRBJ1-2; D remains unclear. Per the germline V gene, CDR1 is LGHNA and CDR2 is YSLEER. V shed 1 base and J shed 2 bases, with 11 bases lying between them. The CDR3 sequence is 15 residues long. In DNA, the CDR3 is TGCGCCAGCAGCCAAGTGATGGGCGAGAACTATGGCTACACCTTC. Translating gives CASSQVMGENYGYTF.

V gene TRBV14 combines with J gene TRBJ2-7; D is unclear. In germline, CDR1 is SGHDN, CDR2 FVKESK. CDR3 length: 13 residues. V gave up 2 bases and J gave up 3 bases, with 8 bases separating them. The CDR3 loop is CASSQLSFYEQYF. CDR3 DNA: TGTGCCAGCAGCCAACTCAGTTTCTACGAGCAGTACTTC.

Only a few counts were recorded for this clone. This chain's CDR3 is CASSFGTANEKLFF. The CDR3 DNA reads TGTGCCAGCAGCTTCGGGACTGCGAATGAAAAACTGTTTTTT. The V and J genes are TRBV7-9 and TRBJ1-4; D is perhaps TRBD1 (5 bases). V lost 3 bases and J lost 5, with 10 bases in between. Germline values: CDR1 SEHNR, CDR2 FQNEAQ (reference sequence). The CDR3 runs to 14 residues. The full variable domain, with the rest looked up from reference TRBV7-9 and TRBJ1-4, is DTGVSQNPRHKITKRGQNVTFRCDPISEHNRLYWYRQTLGQGPEFLTYFQNEAQLEKSRLLSDRFSAERPKGSFSTLEIQRTEQGDSAMYLCASSFGTANEKLFFGSGTQLSVL.

The V and J genes are TRBV9 and TRBJ2-7; 11 bases are shared with TRBD1. The junction had 12 bases not matched to a gene; V was cut back by 3 bases and J by 4 bases. The CDR3 consists of 17 residues. Germline V gives CDR1 SGDLS, CDR2 YYNGEE. The CDR3 is CASSAPPSGTGGYEQYF. In DNA form, the CDR3 reads TGTGCCAGCAGCGCCCCCCCCAGCGGGACAGGGGGTTACGAGCAGTACTTC. Complete variable domain (other parts from reference TRBV9 and TRBJ2-7): DSGVTQTPKHLITATGQRVTLRCSPRSGDLSVYWYQQSLDQGLQFLIQYYNGEERAKGNILERFSAQQFPDLHSELNLSSLELGDSALYFCASSAPPSGTGGYEQYFGPGTRLTVT.

This chain uses TRBV6-5 with TRBJ2-7, with D perhaps TRBD1 (5 bases). Looked up from germline, CDR1 is MNHEY and CDR2 is SVGAGI. CDR3 length: 15 residues. The V end lost 0 bases, the J end lost 7 bases, and 16 bases lay between the germline ends. CDR3 bases: TGTGCCAGCAGTTACTCGATAGAAGGGGTTAGGGAGCAGTACTTC. It translates to CASSYSIEGVREQYF.

This clone was observed a few times. The V call is TRBV19, the J call TRBJ2-7; TRBD2 aligns across 9 bases. This CDR3 has 16 amino acids. Germline CDR1 and CDR2: LNHDA and SQIVND (reference sequence). J was trimmed by 3 bases and V by 5 bases; bases with no gene match: 11. CDR3 sequence reads: CASSPTSTSGYYEQYF. The CDR3 region has the DNA TGTGCCAGTAGTCCGACCTCGACTAGCGGTTACTACGAGCAGTACTTC.

The V call is TRBV4-3, the J call TRBJ1-2; D may be TRBD1 (6 bases). Trimming removed 2 bases from V and 9 bases from J, with 10 bases in between. The CDR3 runs to 12 residues. From germline, CDR1 is LGHNA and CDR2 YSLEER. The CDR3 spells CASSQNRESYTF. The CDR3 DNA is TGCGCCAGCAGCCAAAACAGGGAGAGCTACACCTTC.

This chain joins TRBV15 and TRBJ2-1, with D possibly being TRBD1 (6 bases). Germline assignment: CDR1 LNHNV and CDR2 YYDKDF (reference sequence). The CDR3 totals 15 residues. V was clipped by 2 bases and J by 2 bases, with 10 bases between them. This CDR3 is CATSRYRDTYNEQFF. The CDR3 coding sequence is TGTGCCACCAGCAGATACCGGGACACCTACAATGAGCAGTTCTTC.

CDR3 in amino acids: CASSVGTGGTYEQYF. CDR3 sequence (DNA): TGTGCCAGCAGCGTCGGGACAGGGGGTACCTACGAGCAGTACTTC. The gene calls are TRBV9 and TRBJ2-7, with TRBD1 matching over 11 bases. J gave up 2 bases and V 2 bases, and 3 bases lay outside the gene matches. The germline gives CDR1 SGDLS, CDR2 YYNGEE. CDR3 length: 15 amino acids.

This chain uses TRBV5-4 with TRBJ2-3, with D unclear. The CDR3 length is 14 residues. Per germline, CDR1 SGHNT and CDR2 YYREEE (reference sequence). V shed 4 bases and J shed 4 bases, with 13 bases lying between them. The CDR3 coding sequence is TGTGCCAGCAGCGGAGTATATGTCTCAGATACGCAGTATTTT. Its protein is CASSGVYVSDTQYF.

CDR3: CATLGARDSGKANYGYTF. The CDR3 DNA sequence: TGTGCCACTCTTGGGGCTAGGGACAGCGGAAAAGCTAACTATGGCTACACCTTC. V gene TRBV27 combines with J gene TRBJ1-2; 7 nucleotides match TRBD1. This CDR3 comprises 18 residues. The V gene end was trimmed by 10 bases and the J gene end by 0 bases; junction bases not matched to a gene: 20. The germline gives CDR1 MNHEY, CDR2 SMNVEV (reference sequence).

The chain couples TRBV6-5 to TRBJ1-1; 7 nucleotides align to TRBD1. Germline V lookup: CDR1 MNHEY, CDR2 SVGAGI. J lost 4 bases, V lost 7 bases, and 6 bases had no gene match. The CDR3 consists of 13 residues. CDR3 loop: CASNPQGTTEAFF. The CDR3, as DNA: TGTGCCAGCAACCCACAGGGGACCACTGAAGCTTTCTTT.

This clone is medium-sized within its sample. This chain uses TRBV2 with TRBJ2-7, with D unclear. Germline V gene data show CDR1 as SNHLY and CDR2 as FYNNEI. The CDR3 totals 13 residues. Between the trimmed V and J ends, which lost 7 bases and 0 bases, there was a span of 10 bases. The CDR3 coding sequence is TGTGCCAGCACGATTGCGGACTCCTACGAGCAGTACTTC. Protein product: CASTIADSYEQYF.

This chain joins TRBV7-9 and TRBJ1-5; D remains unclear. Germline V gene data show CDR1 as SEHNR and CDR2 as FQNEAQ (reference sequence). The germline V and J ends were trimmed by 4 bases and 5 bases, with 15 bases remaining between them. This CDR3 contains 15 residues. CDR3 loop: CASSSSEDLYQPQHF. Written as DNA, the CDR3 is TGTGCCAGCAGCTCATCCGAGGATCTATATCAGCCCCAGCATTTT.

The V and J genes are TRBV6-1 and TRBJ2-7; TRBD2 is a possible D gene (6 bases). This CDR3 is built from 13 residues. Per the germline V gene, CDR1 is MNHNS and CDR2 is SASEGT. The V and J ends lost 3 bases and 3 bases respectively, with 9 bases between them. The DNA for the CDR3 is TGTGCCAGCAGTGATACTAGCTTCTACGAGCAGTACTTC. Translation: CASSDTSFYEQYF.

The chain recombines TRBV16 with TRBJ1-2, with D perhaps TRBD1 (6 bases). Trimming removed 4 bases at V and 0 bases at J, with 9 bases between. Germline lookup yields CDR1 KGHSY and CDR2 FQNENV. This CDR3 has 14 amino acids. In nucleotides, the CDR3 is TGTGCCAGCAGCCTCGCAGGGGCTAACTATGGCTACACCTTC. Translated: CASSLAGANYGYTF.

This chain joins TRBV7-8 and TRBJ2-5, with a weak D call TRBD1 (6 bases). The J call may be incorrect, as the DNA end agrees better with TRBJ2-7. This CDR3 is 16 amino acids long. The germline V gene encodes CDR1 SGHVS and CDR2 FQNEAQ. This CDR3 reads CASSSIGTQSSYEQYF. For the CDR3, the DNA is TGTGCCAGCAGCTCTATAGGGACACAAAGCTCCTACGAGCAGTACTTC.

The chain couples TRBV7-2 to TRBJ1-5; D is unclear. This CDR3 contains 16 residues. V gave up 5 bases and J gave up 7 bases, with 21 bases separating them. Germline V gene lookup returns CDR1 SGHTA and CDR2 FQGNSA. The CDR3, as DNA: TGTGCCAGCAGCACCGAGGGAGCGGGTTCTCACCAGCCCCAGCATTTT. Translating gives CASSTEGAGSHQPQHF.

V usage is TRBV27 and J usage is TRBJ2-7, with D possibly being TRBD2 (6 bases). This CDR3 spans 13 amino acids. In germline, CDR1 is MNHEY, CDR2 SMNVEV (reference sequence). Trimming pared 2 bases from V and 4 bases from J, leaving 9 bases between. CDR3 residues: CASSLGTLYEQYF. CDR3 in DNA: TGTGCCAGCAGTTTAGGGACTCTTTACGAGCAGTACTTC.

The chain couples TRBV6-1 to TRBJ2-1, with 7 bases aligning to TRBD1. With V trimmed by 4 bases and J by 6 bases, 6 bases remained unmatched. The CDR3 spans 14 residues. Germline-derived CDR1 and CDR2 are MNHNS and SASEGT. Here the CDR3 DNA reads TGTGCCAGCAGTGTCGGACAGGCCGCCAATGAGCAGTTCTTC. It is translated as CASSVGQAANEQFF.

This clone was recorded once. The rearrangement uses TRBV6-5 and TRBJ2-1, with 7 bases identical to TRBD2. With V trimmed by 2 bases and J by 6 bases, 1 base remained unmatched. This CDR3 spans 13 amino acids. CDR1 is MNHEY and CDR2 is SVGAGI in the germline V gene. CDR3 sequence reads: CASSYGTTNEQFF. CDR3 coding DNA: TGTGCCAGCAGTTACGGGACTACCAATGAGCAGTTCTTC.

The rearrangement joins TRBV30 to TRBJ2-5; D unresolved. This CDR3 is 14 amino acids long. Germline V gene lookup returns CDR1 GTSNPN and CDR2 SVGIG (reference sequence). The germline V and J ends were trimmed by 0 bases and 2 bases, with 10 bases remaining between them. The CDR3 DNA reads TGTGCCTGGAGTGTACTTGGCGGACAAGAGACCCAGTACTTC. It specifies CAWSVLGGQETQYF.